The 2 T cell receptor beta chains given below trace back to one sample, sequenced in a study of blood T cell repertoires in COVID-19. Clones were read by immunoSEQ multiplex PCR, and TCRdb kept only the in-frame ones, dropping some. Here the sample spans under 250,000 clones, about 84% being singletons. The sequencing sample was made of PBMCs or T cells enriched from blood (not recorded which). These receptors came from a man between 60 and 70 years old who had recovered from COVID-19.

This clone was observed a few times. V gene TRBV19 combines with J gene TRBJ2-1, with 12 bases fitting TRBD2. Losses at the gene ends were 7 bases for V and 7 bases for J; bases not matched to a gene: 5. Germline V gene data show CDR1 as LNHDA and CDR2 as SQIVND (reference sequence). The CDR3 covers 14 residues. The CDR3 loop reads CASKIGTSGNEQFF. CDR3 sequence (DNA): TGTGCCAGTAAAATCGGGACTAGCGGGAATGAGCAGTTCTTC.

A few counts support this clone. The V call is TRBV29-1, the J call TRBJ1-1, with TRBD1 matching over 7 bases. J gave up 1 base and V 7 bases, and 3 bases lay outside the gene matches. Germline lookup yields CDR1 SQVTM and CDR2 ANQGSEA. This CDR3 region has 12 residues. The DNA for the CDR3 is TGCAGCGCTCGACAGGGGAACACTGAAGCTTTCTTT. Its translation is CSARQGNTEAFF.